This T cell receptor (beta chain) was observed in a study of cytomegalovirus exposure and HLA in healthy donors. Details on this clone: Its target is unknown.

Trimming removed 7 bases at V and 3 bases at J, with 13 bases between. Germline CDR1 and CDR2: SEHNR and FQNEAQ (reference sequence). The CDR3 spans 13 residues. General study findings and limits: As a later analysis showed, several of the most significant clusters appeared to be linked to common viral pathogens. Judged likely to be a sequencing artifact was a cluster of highly shared sequence variants. Researchers counted around 180 TCR beta chains as cytomegalovirus-associated. For presence/absence analyses, sequencing depth was assumed to be roughly uniform across donors.

The study ran its PCR with 60 Vbeta and 13 Jbeta primers. Clones were sequenced by immunoSEQ multiplex PCR, and TCRdb holds only the in-frame ones, with some missing. This table holds 200,000 or so clones, 65% to 80% found once. The clonotype originates from a girl aged 2 to 10 in good health and CMV-seronegative. The sample consisted of PBMCs. The genes are TRBV7-9 and TRBJ2-7; no clear D gene. This chain's CDR3 is CASTRAPIYEQYF. CDR3 coding DNA: TGTGCCAGCACCCGAGCTCCGATCTACGAGCAGTACTTC.